This TCR beta chain stems from a study of blood T cell repertoires in COVID-19 (dated by TCRdb to 2020 to 2022). Regarding the research as a whole: Samples from collaborators originated in the United States, Italy and Spain and spanned both the acute and convalescent phases of COVID-19. Samples were obtained from the ongoing ImmuneRACE study (first 160 participants) and from approximately 1,200 subjects provided by 6 global collaborators. The material from the prospective study consisted of cDNA or gDNA derived from T cells, B-cell-depleted T cells, or PBMCs. The sample metadata nearly always contained a de-identified subject ID, COVID-19 status, age in years and sex. The dataset comprised deeply sampled blood TCRbeta repertoires from subjects exposed to, actively infected with, or recovered from COVID-19. HLA class I and class II types, where available, came from metadata supplied by the sample provider rather than from assay-based typing. The repertoires were released in a freely available public database intended as a resource for research on the immune response to SARS-CoV-2. The investigation overall reported the following: The amount of clinical and demographic metadata varied by source and participant and was provided uncurated.

With respect to this clone: This receptor's antigen is unknown. There are no base qualities to consult, and no much larger clone falls within one base.

The immunoSEQ Assay, a bias-controlled multiplex PCR, was used to amplify TCRbeta CDR3 regions from genomic DNA. In the paper's pipeline: Nucleated cell counts per sample were estimated from amplification of reference gene primers within the assay. To quantify the absolute abundance of each unique TCRbeta CDR3 rearrangement, sequence reads were collapsed and filtered. For each sample, productive Simpson clonality was calculated as the square root of Simpson's diversity index across productive rearrangements. The table was pulled from immuneACCESS by TCRdb, which kept in-frame rearrangements only. Such tables lose some clones; where checked, under half of the loss comes from unresolved V genes, and the rest has no known cause. Clone size and V and J calls were adopted from that table, with D and trimming inferred from the DNA. For this sample the table gives over 85,000 clones, of which about four fifths were detected only once. The biggest ten clones account for 9.5% to 10% of the sample.

Each collaborating institution followed its own protocols to collect whole blood in K2EDTA tubes. For TCRbeta analysis, collaborators shipped samples as frozen whole blood, isolated PBMCs, or DNA extracted from either of those sample types. This clonotype was obtained from a man aged 35-49 years with active or convalescent COVID-19. The sample comprised peripheral blood.

The DNA reads TGTGCCAGCAGCTTAGATGGGTCGGGATATGGGACTGAAGCTTTCTTT. Its protein is CASSLDGSGYGTEAFF. The rearrangement joined TRBV11-2 to TRBJ1-1; confidence is insufficient to name the D gene. CDR1 and CDR2 were assigned from the germline V gene as SGHAT and FQNNGV. The junction shows trimming of 0 bases on V and 5 bases on J, plus 16 bases between the germline ends. Including the terminal cysteine and phenylalanine, the CDR3 comprises 16 residues. The read is trimmed to its CDR3 DNA, 48 bases read in frame from base 1.